These T cell receptor beta chains were read from a single sample in a study of molecular identifiers for immune sequencing clone quantification. One entry per CDR3 protein results from TCRdb running MiXCR on the PCR reads. The data show 85,000 to 90,000 distinct CDR3 sequences, 25% seen once. Material for sequencing was naive CD8+ T cells from blood, with Jurkat cell RNA spiked in. The receptors derive from a human donor in good health. Some libraries in this study had Jurkat cell RNA spiked in. The CDR3 runs from the conserved cysteine through the conserved F or W. The D gene is left open where the match is weak. The size entry is marked missing in some rows and otherwise reads once, few, many or a size class.

>many|TRBJ1-5|-|12|TRBV7-9
TGTGCCAGCAGCTTAGACGACGGGCCCCAGCATTTT
CASSLDDGPQHF
>few|TRBJ2-7|-|14|TRBV5-8
TGTGCCAGCAGCTTTCAGACCGAAGCCTACGAGCAGTACTTC
CASSFQTEAYEQYF
>many|TRBJ2-3|TRBD1|14|TRBV6-6
TGTGCCAGCAGTCTTGGACAGGGGGAAGATACGCAGTATTTT
CASSLGQGEDTQYF
>few|TRBJ1-5|TRBD1|14|TRBV28
TGTGCCAGCAGTGGGGGGGACAGATATCAGCCCCAGCATTTT
CASSGGDRYQPQHF
>many|TRBJ2-3|-|11|TRBV5-6
TGTGCCAGCAGCGTCACAGATACGCAGTATTTT
CASSVTDTQYF
>-|TRBJ2-5|-|15|TRBV10-3
TGTGCCATCAGTTCAGGGTCATCCAGTACGGAGACCCAGTACTTC
CAISSGSSSTETQYF
>many|TRBJ2-6|-|15|TRBV5-6
TGTGCCAGCAACCCCCAGGGTTCTGGGGCCAACGTCCTGACTTTC
CASNPQGSGANVLTF
>few|TRBJ2-1|-|15|TRBV5-1
TGCGCCAGCAGCCCGCTCACGCAGGGGTACAATGAGCAGTTCTTC
CASSPLTQGYNEQFF
>medium-sized|TRBJ2-7|-|14|TRBV28
TGCGCCAGCAGCTTGGGGCAGGGCGCCTACGAGCAGTACTTC
CASSLGQGAYEQYF
>few|TRBJ2-7|-|14|TRBV9
TGTGCCAGCAGCCTGGGGGGTTTCTCCTACGAGCAGTACTTC
CASSLGGFSYEQYF